The rows below give T cell receptor beta chains drawn from one sample of a study of immune evolution from preneoplasia to lung adenocarcinoma. Assay used: immunoSEQ multiplex PCR; TCRdb lists only in-frame clones, some missing. The sample includes 4,000 to 5,000 clones, around four fifths of them seen just once. Specimen: FFPE adjacent normal lung tissue. Receptors originate from a donor of 70 years or more with lung adenocarcinoma. Each CDR3 is given with its conserved first and last residue. The D gene is left open where the match is weak. Part of the rows lack a size; the others show once, few, many or a class for expanded clones.

v_call: TRBV2
j_call: TRBJ1-2
clone_size: -
d_call: -
cdr3_aa: CASSENLAYTGGYTF
cdr3_nt: TGTGCCAGCAGTGAAAATCTCGCCTACACTGGGGGCTACACCTTC

v_call: TRBV30
j_call: TRBJ1-2
clone_size: -
d_call: -
cdr3_aa: CASVPGQTRGYTF
cdr3_nt: TGTGCCTCTGTACCGGGACAAACGCGTGGCTACACCTTC

v_call: TRBV2
j_call: TRBJ2-1
clone_size: -
d_call: -
cdr3_aa: CASSLSVGGVDNEQFF
cdr3_nt: TGTGCCAGCAGTCTGAGCGTAGGTGGAGTTGACAATGAGCAGTTCTTC

v_call: TRBV9
j_call: TRBJ2-1
clone_size: -
d_call: TRBD2
cdr3_aa: CASSVGTRGFEQFF
cdr3_nt: TGTGCCAGCAGCGTTGGGACTAGAGGTTTCGAGCAGTTCTTC

v_call: TRBV6-5
j_call: TRBJ2-2
clone_size: -
d_call: -
cdr3_aa: CASSQGTGELFF
cdr3_nt: TGTGCCAGCAGTCAGGGGACCGGGGAGCTGTTTTTT

v_call: TRBV20-1
j_call: TRBJ1-2
clone_size: -
d_call: -
cdr3_aa: CSVGGNYGYTF
cdr3_nt: TGCAGTGTCGGGGGCAACTATGGCTACACCTTC

v_call: TRBV6-5
j_call: TRBJ1-1
clone_size: few
d_call: -
cdr3_aa: CAAGLDEAFF
cdr3_nt: TGTGCCGCCGGTCTAGATGAAGCTTTCTTT

v_call: TRBV5-1
j_call: TRBJ2-3
clone_size: -
d_call: TRBD2
cdr3_aa: CASSLVVAGGTDTQYF
cdr3_nt: TGCGCCAGCAGCTTGGTTGTAGCGGGAGGCACAGATACGCAGTATTTT

v_call: TRBV5-1
j_call: TRBJ2-5
clone_size: -
d_call: TRBD2
cdr3_aa: CASSLGSGTSGRTETQYF
cdr3_nt: TGCGCCAGCAGCTTGGGATCCGGCACTAGCGGGAGAACAGAGACCCAGTACTTC

v_call: TRBV2
j_call: TRBJ2-2
clone_size: once
d_call: -
cdr3_aa: CASSEQGTGELFF
cdr3_nt: TGTGCCAGCAGTGAGCAGGGGACCGGGGAGCTGTTTTTT

v_call: TRBV2
j_call: TRBJ2-3
clone_size: -
d_call: TRBD2
cdr3_aa: CANRGASGGEGTDTQYF
cdr3_nt: TGTGCCAACAGGGGGGCTAGCGGGGGGGAGGGCACAGATACGCAGTATTTT

v_call: TRBV7-9
j_call: TRBJ1-1
clone_size: -
d_call: TRBD1
cdr3_aa: CASIRDRASEAFF
cdr3_nt: TGTGCCAGCATCCGGGACAGGGCTTCAGAAGCTTTCTTT

v_call: TRBV6-5
j_call: TRBJ2-5
clone_size: few
d_call: -
cdr3_aa: CASSSDRKETQYF
cdr3_nt: TGTGCCAGCAGTTCCGACAGAAAAGAGACCCAGTACTTC

v_call: TRBV7-3
j_call: TRBJ2-3
clone_size: -
d_call: -
cdr3_aa: CASSTAPQQGTQYF
cdr3_nt: TGTGCCAGCAGCACCGCCCCCCAGCAGGGTACGCAGTATTTT

v_call: TRBV7-2
j_call: TRBJ2-5
clone_size: -
d_call: -
cdr3_aa: CASSLGTGEGQETQYF
cdr3_nt: TGTGCCAGCAGCTTAGGGACGGGAGAGGGCCAAGAGACCCAGTACTTC

v_call: TRBV29-1
j_call: TRBJ2-1
clone_size: -
d_call: TRBD2
cdr3_aa: CSADPETSGGEQFF
cdr3_nt: TGCAGCGCCGACCCGGAGACTAGCGGCGGTGAGCAGTTCTTC

v_call: TRBV20-1
j_call: TRBJ1-1
clone_size: -
d_call: -
cdr3_aa: CSARRIQEAFF
cdr3_nt: TGCAGTGCTAGAAGGATACAAGAAGCTTTCTTT

v_call: TRBV21-1
j_call: TRBJ1-1
clone_size: -
d_call: -
cdr3_aa: CASRDGNTEAFF
cdr3_nt: TGTGCCAGCAGGGACGGGAACACTGAAGCTTTCTTT

v_call: TRBV7-9
j_call: TRBJ2-7
clone_size: -
d_call: -
cdr3_aa: CASSWPYSGYEQYF
cdr3_nt: TGTGCCAGCAGCTGGCCATACTCGGGCTACGAGCAGTACTTC

v_call: TRBV29-1
j_call: TRBJ1-4
clone_size: -
d_call: TRBD1
cdr3_aa: CSVAGTGSGEKLFF
cdr3_nt: TGCAGCGTTGCGGGGACAGGGAGCGGTGAAAAACTGTTTTTT

v_call: TRBV5-1
j_call: TRBJ2-2
clone_size: -
d_call: -
cdr3_aa: CASSPRRETNTGELFF
cdr3_nt: TGCGCCAGCAGCCCGCGGAGGGAAACGAACACCGGGGAGCTGTTTTTT

v_call: TRBV28
j_call: TRBJ2-7
clone_size: -
d_call: -
cdr3_aa: CASSTEHEQYF
cdr3_nt: TGTGCCAGCAGTACGGAGCACGAGCAGTACTTC

v_call: TRBV18
j_call: TRBJ2-1
clone_size: -
d_call: -
cdr3_aa: CASRLYNEQFF
cdr3_nt: TGTGCCAGCCGTCTATACAATGAGCAGTTCTTC

v_call: TRBV19
j_call: TRBJ2-7
clone_size: -
d_call: -
cdr3_aa: CASREVGTMQQYF
cdr3_nt: TGTGCCAGTAGAGAGGTAGGGACAATGCAGCAGTACTTC

v_call: TRBV14
j_call: TRBJ2-3
clone_size: -
d_call: TRBD2
cdr3_aa: CASSQLGGGITDTQYF
cdr3_nt: TGTGCCAGCAGCCAGCTCGGGGGGGGTATCACAGATACGCAGTATTTT

v_call: TRBV7-9
j_call: TRBJ2-7
clone_size: few
d_call: -
cdr3_aa: CASSDTSTEQYF
cdr3_nt: TGTGCCAGCAGCGACACTAGCACCGAGCAGTACTTC

v_call: TRBV28
j_call: TRBJ2-5
clone_size: -
d_call: -
cdr3_aa: CASSSRQRETQYF
cdr3_nt: TGTGCCAGCAGTTCACGCCAGAGGGAGACCCAGTACTTC

v_call: TRBV18
j_call: TRBJ2-5
clone_size: -
d_call: -
cdr3_aa: CASSPDGGKETQYF
cdr3_nt: TGTGCCAGCTCACCAGACGGAGGGAAAGAGACCCAGTACTTC

v_call: TRBV4-1
j_call: TRBJ1-2
clone_size: once
d_call: TRBD1
cdr3_aa: CASSQGGQAPYGYTF
cdr3_nt: TGCGCCAGCAGCCAAGGGGGACAGGCTCCCTATGGCTACACCTTC

v_call: TRBV5-1
j_call: TRBJ2-7
clone_size: -
d_call: TRBD1
cdr3_aa: CASSVGQGGYEQYF
cdr3_nt: TGCGCCAGCAGCGTAGGACAGGGAGGCTACGAGCAGTACTTC

v_call: TRBV28
j_call: TRBJ2-3
clone_size: -
d_call: -
cdr3_aa: CASSPPSGLTDTQYF
cdr3_nt: TGTGCCAGCAGTCCACCATCAGGACTCACAGATACGCAGTATTTT

v_call: TRBV6-5
j_call: TRBJ2-5
clone_size: -
d_call: -
cdr3_aa: CASSIRAQETQYF
cdr3_nt: TGTGCCAGCAGTATCAGGGCCCAAGAGACCCAGTACTTC

v_call: TRBV5-6
j_call: TRBJ2-6
clone_size: -
d_call: -
cdr3_aa: CASSLDLSGANVLTF
cdr3_nt: TGTGCCAGCAGCTTGGACCTCTCTGGGGCCAACGTCCTGACTTTC

v_call: TRBV18
j_call: TRBJ1-3
clone_size: once
d_call: -
cdr3_aa: CASSRGEAIGNTIYF
cdr3_nt: TGTGCCAGCTCACGAGGCGAGGCCATTGGAAACACCATATATTTT

v_call: TRBV28
j_call: TRBJ2-1
clone_size: -
d_call: TRBD2
cdr3_aa: CASSFSGRWGAEQFF
cdr3_nt: TGTGCCAGCAGTTTTAGCGGGAGGTGGGGGGCTGAGCAGTTCTTC

v_call: TRBV4-3
j_call: TRBJ2-3
clone_size: -
d_call: TRBD2
cdr3_aa: CASSLRLAVTSTDTQYF
cdr3_nt: TGCGCCAGCAGCCTACGTCTAGCGGTAACTAGCACAGATACGCAGTATTTT

v_call: TRBV4-3
j_call: TRBJ2-7
clone_size: -
d_call: TRBD1
cdr3_aa: CASSPVTGEGSYEQYF
cdr3_nt: TGCGCCAGCAGCCCGGTAACAGGGGAAGGGTCCTACGAGCAGTACTTC

v_call: TRBV9
j_call: TRBJ2-3
clone_size: -
d_call: -
cdr3_aa: CASSVRADTQYF
cdr3_nt: TGTGCCAGCAGCGTTAGGGCAGATACGCAGTATTTT

v_call: TRBV2
j_call: TRBJ2-7
clone_size: -
d_call: TRBD2
cdr3_aa: CASSGPATSGRASLAYEQYF
cdr3_nt: TGTGCCAGCAGTGGCCCTGCGACTAGCGGGAGGGCCAGCTTAGCCTACGAGCAGTACTTC

v_call: TRBV19
j_call: TRBJ2-3
clone_size: -
d_call: TRBD1
cdr3_aa: CASSTGTGANQPQYF
cdr3_nt: TGTGCCAGTAGCACCGGGACAGGGGCGAATCAGCCCCAGTATTTT

v_call: TRBV7-2
j_call: TRBJ1-1
clone_size: once
d_call: -
cdr3_aa: CASSLGANTEAFF
cdr3_nt: TGTGCCAGCAGCTTAGGGGCGAACACTGAAGCTTTCTTT

v_call: TRBV11-3
j_call: TRBJ2-2
clone_size: -
d_call: TRBD2
cdr3_aa: CASSLGLAGGPENTGELFF
cdr3_nt: TGTGCCAGCAGCTTGGGACTAGCGGGAGGGCCTGAGAACACCGGGGAGCTGTTTTTT

v_call: TRBV30
j_call: TRBJ1-1
clone_size: -
d_call: -
cdr3_aa: CAWSRGSELEAFF
cdr3_nt: TGTGCCTGGAGTAGGGGGTCGGAACTTGAAGCTTTCTTT